One and the same sample provided the 26 T cell receptor beta chains below, sequenced in a study of blood T cells in healthy people across ages. The second PCR ran roughly 7 to 12 cycles with a sample-barcoded 5' primer and J-beta primers. From the 5' RACE reads, TCRdb called clonotypes with MiXCR, one entry per CDR3 protein. The sample yields 1.5 million to 2 million distinct CDR3 sequences, roughly 28% seen once. The material sequenced was blood. The origin of the receptors is a woman aged 30 to 39 in good health.

This clonotype was recorded a few times. The rearrangement uses TRBV7-3 and TRBJ2-1; 11 bases are shared with TRBD2. The CDR3 is made up of 15 amino acids. Trimming at V came to 5 bases and at J to 7 bases, leaving 7 bases not matched to a gene. CDR1 and CDR2 (germline): SGHTA, FQGTGA. CDR3 DNA: TGTGCCAGCAGCCCCGGTAGCGGGGGGGCAAATGAGCAGTTCTTC. As protein: CASSPGSGGANEQFF.

Only one count was recorded for this clonotype. The chain employs TRBV27 and TRBJ2-4, with 10 bases aligning to TRBD1. The J call may be incorrect, as the DNA end agrees better with TRBJ2-7. The CDR3 has 13 residues. The V gene's germline CDR1 is MNHEY and CDR2 SMNVEV (reference sequence). The CDR3 spells CASKDRGVSEQYF. The CDR3 DNA is TGTGCCAGCAAGGACAGGGGGGTTTCCGAGCAGTACTTC.

CDR3 DNA: TGCGCCAGCAGCTTCGGTCCCGAGGAGGGCTACACCTTC. It encodes CASSFGPEEGYTF. This chain joins TRBV5-1 and TRBJ1-2; no clear D gene. The CDR3 consists of 13 residues. V lost 2 bases and J lost 8, with 13 bases in between. Germline CDR1 SGHRS, CDR2 YFSETQ. The full variable domain, its missing parts supplied by reference TRBV5-1 and TRBJ1-2, is KAGVTQTPRYLIKTRGQQVTLSCSPISGHRSVSWYQQTPGQGLQFLFEYFSETQRNKGNFPGRFSGRQFSNSRSEMNVSTLELGDSALYLCASSFGPEEGYTFGSGTRLTVV.

There are a few counts of this clonotype. The chain is built from TRBV12-3 or TRBV12-4 and TRBJ1-6, with D unclear. Trimming shortened V by 6 bases and J by 11 bases, and 14 bases separated the two germline ends. The CDR3 has 13 amino acids. The CDR3 nucleotides are TGTGCCAGCAGACCCCGCGGGGAGGCACCCCTCCACTTT. It translates to CASRPRGEAPLHF.

The rearrangement links TRBV5-6 to TRBJ2-7; D is perhaps TRBD1 (6 bases). Trimming left V 0 bases short and J 5 bases short, with 15 bases between. CDR1 SGHDT and CDR2 YYEEEE come from the germline V gene. The CDR3 loop spans 15 amino acids. The CDR3 DNA sequence: TGTGCCAGCAGCTTGGCAAACAGGGTGGTTGACGAGCAGTACTTC. This sequence encodes CASSLANRVVDEQYF. Based on the CDR3 plus reference TRBV5-6 and TRBJ2-7, the full variable domain is DAGVTQSPTHLIKTRGQQVTLRCSPKSGHDTVSWYQQALGQGPQFIFQYYEEEERQRGNFPDRFSGHQFPNYSSELNVNALLLGDSALYLCASSLANRVVDEQYFGPGTRLTVT.

The chain carries TRBV7-2 and TRBJ2-1; TRBD2 aligns across 10 bases. Unmatched junction bases numbered 7, after V lost 5 bases and J lost 3 bases. Germline CDR1 is SGHTA and CDR2 is FQGNSA. The length of the CDR3 is 16 residues. CDR3 coding DNA: TGTGCCAGCAGCAAACCGGGACTAGCGAGCTACAATGAGCAGTTCTTC. Translating gives CASSKPGLASYNEQFF. The variable domain in full, completed from reference TRBV7-2 and TRBJ2-1, reads GAGVSQSPSNKVTEKGKDVELRCDPISGHTALYWYRQSLGQGLEFLIYFQGNSAPDKSGLPSDRFSAERTGGSVSTLTIQRTQQEDSAVYLCASSKPGLASYNEQFFGPGTRLTVL.

This clonotype was recorded many times. The chain combines TRBV12-3 or TRBV12-4 with TRBJ2-6, with a tentative D call TRBD1 (6 bases). V was pared by 5 bases and J by 0 bases, with 14 bases between. The CDR3 consists of 17 residues. The CDR3 bases are TGTGCCAGCAGTCGGACAGAGCTCCCCTCTGGGGCCAACGTCCTGACTTTC. This gives the protein CASSRTELPSGANVLTF.

The chain employs TRBV4-1 and TRBJ2-1; D unclear. Between the trimmed V and J ends, which lost 0 bases and 6 bases, there was a span of 9 bases. The CDR3 loop spans 14 amino acids. Germline assignment: CDR1 MGHRA and CDR2 YSYEKL. The CDR3 is CASSQDPQVNEQFF. The DNA for the CDR3 is TGCGCCAGCAGCCAAGACCCCCAGGTCAATGAGCAGTTCTTC.

This clonotype was counted many times. The chain uses TRBV12-3 or TRBV12-4 and TRBJ2-5, with D unresolved. This CDR3 region has 14 residues. Trimming removed 6 bases from V and 5 bases from J, with 16 bases in between. The CDR3 DNA reads TGTGCCAGCAGCCTGAACGGTGGGCCGGAGACCCAGTACTTC. Its translation is CASSLNGGPETQYF.

The sample holds many counts of this clonotype. The chain links TRBV28 to TRBJ2-4, with a possible D match to TRBD2 (6 bases). CDR1 and CDR2 from the germline V gene are MDHEN and SYDVKM. The CDR3 runs 14 residues. V was trimmed by 7 bases and J by 0 bases, leaving 10 bases between them. CDR3 coding DNA: TGTGCCAGCACCGAGGGACTAGCCAAAAACATTCAGTACTTC. Encoded protein: CASTEGLAKNIQYF.

V usage is TRBV25-1 and J usage is TRBJ2-1, with 14 bases matching TRBD2. The trim removed 4 bases at V and 1 base at J, leaving 9 bases unmatched. The CDR3 consists of 19 residues. Germline CDR1 is MGHDK and CDR2 is SYGVNS. CDR3 bases: TGTGCCAGCAGTGCGGAGACGGGGACTAGCGGGAGTTCCTACAATGAGCAGTTCTTC. It specifies CASSAETGTSGSSYNEQFF.

This clonotype came up a few times. The rearrangement joins TRBV28 to TRBJ2-5; 11 bases are a match to TRBD2. This CDR3 is built from 15 residues. V was pared by 11 bases and J by 5 bases, with 13 bases of the junction left unmatched. Germline V gene sequence: CDR1 MDHEN, CDR2 SYDVKM. The CDR3 here is CAGQAGTSGRETQYF. In DNA, the CDR3 is TGTGCCGGTCAAGCCGGGACTAGCGGTAGGGAGACCCAGTACTTC.

This clonotype appeared a few times. The V call is TRBV5-1, the J call TRBJ1-2, with a tentative D call TRBD1 (5 bases). The CDR3 extends over 17 amino acids. Germline CDR1 reads SGHRS; CDR2 reads YFSETQ. With 3 bases removed from V and 4 bases from J, the gap between germline ends came to 22 bases. The CDR3 nucleotides are TGCGCCAGCAGCTCAGGCCGCGGGGGAAGAGGATCCTATGGCTACACCTTC. This translates into CASSSGRGGRGSYGYTF.

The rearrangement links TRBV24-1 to TRBJ2-1; D unresolved. This CDR3 region has 14 residues. Germline-derived CDR1 and CDR2 are KGHDR and SFDVKD. Deletions cut 2 bases from V and 5 bases from J, with 9 bases between. As DNA, the CDR3 is TGTGCCACCAGTGATTCACGGACGGACAATGAGCAGTTCTTC. It yields the protein CATSDSRTDNEQFF.

In this sample, this clonotype turned up a few times. V and J are TRBV6-2 or TRBV6-3 and TRBJ1-6, with D possibly being TRBD1 (6 bases). The V end was cut by 6 bases, the J end by 0 bases, with 12 bases between. Germline values: CDR1 MNHEY, CDR2 SVGEGT. This CDR3 comprises 16 residues. In DNA form, the CDR3 reads TGTGCCAGCAGGGACGACAGGAGCTCCTATAATTCACCCCTCCACTTT. As protein: CASRDDRSSYNSPLHF.

Concerning this clonotype itself: A junction end diverges from the germline sequence, so it may reflect a read error. This sequence joins TRBV12-3 or TRBV12-4 and TRBJ1-4, with TRBD1 as a possible D gene (5 bases). The CDR3 runs 15 residues. CDR3 sequence: CASSLRDRRNEKRFF. The CDR3 nucleotides are TGTGCCAGCAGTCTTCGGGACCGACGTAATGAAAAACGGTTTTTT.

The V call is TRBV2, the J call TRBJ2-5; D is perhaps TRBD2 (6 bases). V lost 4 bases and J 5 bases, leaving 14 bases between the germline ends. CDR3 length: 14 amino acids. CDR1 SNHLY and CDR2 FYNNEI come from the germline V gene. CDR3 region: CASSVVRLAETQYF. DNA of the CDR3: TGTGCCAGCAGTGTCGTGAGGCTAGCGGAGACCCAGTACTTC. The complete variable domain, with remaining parts taken from reference TRBV2 and TRBJ2-5, reads EPEVTQTPSHQVTQMGQEVILRCVPISNHLYFYWYRQILGQKVEFLVSFYNNEISEKSEIFDDQFSVERPDGSNFTLKIRSTKLEDSAMYFCASSVVRLAETQYFGPGTRLLVL.

The V call is TRBV19, the J call TRBJ1-2, with D possibly being TRBD1 (6 bases). The CDR3 runs 14 residues. Germline V gene sequence: CDR1 LNHDA, CDR2 SQIVND (reference sequence). Trimming cost V 7 bases and J 4 bases, with 16 bases left between them. The CDR3 DNA is TGTGCCAGTACCGCTACGGACAGCTCCTATGGCTACACCTTC. Protein sequence: CASTATDSSYGYTF.

This clonotype was detected only a few times. The V gene is TRBV5-1, the J gene TRBJ1-2, with 8 bases lining up with TRBD1. Germline V lookup: CDR1 SGHRS, CDR2 YFSETQ. The CDR3 consists of 15 residues. Trimming took 0 bases from V and 7 from J; bases not matched to a gene: 8. DNA of the CDR3: TGCGCCAGCAGCTTGGACGGGACAGGTGACGGTGGCTACACCTTC. Protein: CASSLDGTGDGGYTF.

This clonotype occurred a few times. Germline is not matched at one junction end, which may reflect a read error. CDR3 nucleotides: TGTGCCAACAGCTTGTCTCACGGGGGCACAGATACGCAGTATTTT. Translation gives CANSLSHGGTDTQYF. The chain uses TRBV7-2 and TRBJ2-3; tentative D call: TRBD2 (5 bases). Germline V CDR1 and CDR2: SGHTA, FQGNSA. This CDR3 has 15 residues.

The rearrangement joins TRBV29-1 to TRBJ2-1; tentatively, D is TRBD2 (5 bases). The CDR3 has 15 residues. Trimming left V 6 bases short and J 0 bases short, with 15 bases between. Germline V lookup: CDR1 SQVTM, CDR2 ANQGSEA. CDR3 sequence: CSVQRVGNSYNEQFF. The CDR3 region has the DNA TGCAGCGTCCAGAGGGTAGGGAACTCCTACAATGAGCAGTTCTTC.

The chain has TRBV21-1 and TRBJ2-3; the D call of TRBD2 is as the table states it, not checked on the DNA. TRBV21-1 is deemed a pseudogene. The CDR3 runs to 20 residues. CDR3 coding DNA: TGTGCCAGCAGCAATTCGGTGGGGACTAGCGGGAGGGCATCGATAGATACGCAGTATTTT. It is translated as CASSNSVGTSGRASIDTQYF.

Of note for this clonotype: An end of the junction does not agree with germline; a read error may underlie this. V and J are TRBV11-2 and TRBJ2-7; the match to TRBD1 covers 7 bases. There are 16 residues in the CDR3. In germline, CDR1 is SGHAT, CDR2 FQNNGV. CDR3: CVSSSPSGTAWNEQYF. CDR3 nucleotides: TGTGTCAGCAGTTCCCCATCCGGGACAGCTTGGAACGAGCAGTACTTC.

The gene calls are TRBV5-1 and TRBJ2-3; 9 nucleotides match TRBD2. Germline V gives CDR1 SGHRS, CDR2 YFSETQ. J was trimmed by 2 bases and V by 10 bases; bases with no gene match: 17. This CDR3 comprises 17 residues. The CDR3: CASAPNRASGNTDTQYF. CDR3 nucleotides: TGCGCCTCAGCACCAAATAGGGCTAGCGGGAACACAGATACGCAGTATTTT.

This clonotype was counted at least ten times. This chain links TRBV29-1 with TRBJ2-7; the D gene is possibly TRBD2 (5 bases). V was trimmed by 7 bases and J by 6 bases, leaving 16 bases between them. The CDR3 has 12 amino acids. Germline V lookup: CDR1 SQVTM, CDR2 ANQGSEA. The CDR3 DNA follows: TGCAGCGCTATAACTAGACTAAGCGAGCAGTACTTC. It yields the protein CSAITRLSEQYF.

This clonotype was picked up many times. The genes are TRBV29-1 and TRBJ1-2, with unresolved D. V shed 3 bases and J shed 4 bases, with 18 bases lying between them. The germline gives CDR1 SQVTM, CDR2 ANQGSEA. The CDR3 length is 15 residues. The CDR3 sequence: CSVDSEGAVAYGYTF. The CDR3 coding sequence is TGCAGCGTTGACTCTGAGGGAGCGGTTGCCTATGGCTACACCTTC.